This TCR beta chain was captured in a study of identical twins. Study outcomes and limitations: Zero-insertion analyses might be partly confounded by invariant T cells like MAIT and iNKT.

TCRdb processed the 5' RACE reads anew with MiXCR; each CDR3 protein has one entry. This repertoire shows roughly 190,000 distinct CDR3 sequences, approximately 15% found once; its top ten account for 40%. This clonotype occurred a few times. Its antigen is still unknown. These data also formed part of another study, on T cells expressing NK-cell markers. Turning to that study: In several donors, dominant clonotypes made up about 28.3-65% of CD3+CD56-NKG2C+ cells.

Sequenced: CD8+ T cells sorted from blood. The source is a woman aged 18 to 35 in good health.

The CDR3 region has the DNA TGTGCCAGCAGCCAAGTTACTTGGAGCTCTGGGGCCAACGTCCTGACTTTC. Translation: CASSQVTWSSGANVLTF. The J gene is TRBJ2-6, the V gene TRBV3-1; D is uncertain. Per germline, CDR1 LGHDT and CDR2 YNNKEL (reference sequence). The CDR3 extends over 17 amino acids. V lost 1 base and J lost 0, with 10 bases in between.